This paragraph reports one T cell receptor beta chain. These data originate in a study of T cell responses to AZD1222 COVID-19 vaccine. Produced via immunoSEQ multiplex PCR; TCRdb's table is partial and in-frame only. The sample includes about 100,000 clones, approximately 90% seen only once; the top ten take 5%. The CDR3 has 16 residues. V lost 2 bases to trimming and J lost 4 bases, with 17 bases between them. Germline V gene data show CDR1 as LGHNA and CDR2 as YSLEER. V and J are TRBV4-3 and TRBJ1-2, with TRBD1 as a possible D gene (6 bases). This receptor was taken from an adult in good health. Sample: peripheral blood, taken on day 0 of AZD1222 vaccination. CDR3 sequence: CASSQTSGTTSYGYTF. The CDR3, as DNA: TGCGCCAGCAGCCAAACGTCCGGGACAACCTCCTATGGCTACACCTTC.